Described below is a single TCR beta chain sequence and its context. The sample originates from a study of cytomegalovirus exposure and HLA in healthy donors. Primers included in the PCR were 60 Vbeta and 13 Jbeta primers. TCRdb keeps only in-frame clones here, not all; method: immunoSEQ multiplex PCR. This table holds fewer than 200,000 clones, 65% to 85% found once. CDR1 is SGHTA and CDR2 is FQGNSA in the germline V gene. This CDR3 is 12 amino acids long. V lost 3 bases and J 2 bases, leaving 5 bases between the germline ends. The TCR comes from a woman aged 45-59 years in good health and CMV-seropositive. Sequencing input: PBMCs. The chain has TRBV7-2 and TRBJ2-7; perhaps TRBD2 as D (5 bases). DNA of the CDR3: TGTGCCAGCAGCTTCGGGACCTACGAGCAGTACTTC. Its translation: CASSFGTYEQYF.